This passage covers 23 T cell receptor beta chains from one sample sequenced in a study of blood T cell repertoires in COVID-19 (dated by TCRdb to 2020 to 2022). Library preparation employed the immunoSEQ multiplex PCR assay. This immuneACCESS table, as held by TCRdb, lists in-frame sequences with V and J called but not all clones. Of the missing ones, under half trace to an unresolved V gene in checked studies; the others have no known cause. Across this sample there are about 170,000 clones, with around four fifths seen only once. Together, the top ten hold roughly 15% of the sample. The material sequenced was peripheral blood. The receptors were gathered from a woman aged 70-85 years with COVID-19, enrolled during active disease.

The chain is built from TRBV7-3 and TRBJ2-2, with D unresolved. Trimming pared 3 bases from V and 0 bases from J, leaving 8 bases between. CDR1 and CDR2 from the germline V gene are SGHTA and FQGTGA. CDR3 length equals 15 residues. The CDR3 reads CASSLFLPNTGELFF. The CDR3 bases are TGTGCCAGCAGCTTGTTCCTCCCGAACACCGGGGAGCTGTTTTTT.

This rearrangement joins TRBV3-1 (or the pseudogene TRBV3-2) to TRBJ1-2, with a possible D match to TRBD1 (5 bases). The CDR3 length is 16 residues. Trimming removed 1 base from V and 4 bases from J, with 16 bases in between. The germline CDR1 and CDR2 sequences are LGHDT and YNNKEL (reference sequence). DNA of the CDR3: TGTGCCAGCAGCCAAGCGGGGGGGACTGGCGCCTATGGCTACACCTTC. Its translation: CASSQAGGTGAYGYTF.

V gene TRBV5-1 combines with J gene TRBJ1-4, with a possible D match to TRBD1 (5 bases). CDR3 length: 15 amino acids. Germline V gene sequence: CDR1 SGHRS, CDR2 YFSETQ. V was clipped by 2 bases and J by 5 bases, with 13 bases between them. The CDR3, as DNA: TGCGCCAGCAGCTTTAATCCTCGACAGAATGAAAAACTGTTTTTT. It yields the protein CASSFNPRQNEKLFF.

This clone was recorded a few times. The V and J genes are TRBV6-5 and TRBJ2-3, with a weak D call TRBD1 (6 bases). Germline CDR1 is MNHEY and CDR2 is SVGAGI. The CDR3 contains 15 residues. V was cut by 6 bases and J by 2 bases, with 15 bases left in between. The CDR3 spells CASRDDRRNTDTQYF. CDR3 DNA sequence: TGTGCCAGCAGGGATGACAGGCGTAACACAGATACGCAGTATTTT.

This rearrangement joins TRBV4-1 to TRBJ2-1; weak D call: TRBD2 (6 bases). CDR3 length: 13 residues. The V end lost 7 bases, the J end lost 6 bases, and 13 bases lay between the germline ends. Per germline, CDR1 MGHRA and CDR2 YSYEKL. CDR3 residues: CASIGGTGNEQFF. The CDR3 DNA reads as TGCGCCAGCATCGGAGGGACCGGCAATGAGCAGTTCTTC.

V and J are TRBV24-1 and TRBJ2-3; 7 bases line up with TRBD2. CDR1 is KGHDR and CDR2 is SFDVKD in the germline V gene. The length of the CDR3 is 16 residues. The trim removed 1 base at V and 2 bases at J, leaving 5 bases unmatched. The CDR3 is CATSDLKRGFTDTQYF. The CDR3 bases are TGTGCCACCAGTGATTTAAAGCGGGGATTCACAGATACGCAGTATTTT.

J is TRBJ1-1 and V is TRBV29-1; D unresolved. The CDR3 has 10 residues. Germline V CDR1 and CDR2: SQVTM, ANQGSEA. V was clipped by 3 bases and J by 11 bases, with 10 bases between them. Here the CDR3 DNA reads TGCAGCGTTGATGGCGGGGTCGCTTTCTTT. This translates into CSVDGGVAFF.

V usage is TRBV3-1 (or the pseudogene TRBV3-2) and J usage is TRBJ1-2, with D hard to call. Germline CDR1 reads LGHDT; CDR2 reads YNNKEL (reference sequence). The CDR3 is made up of 11 amino acids. With 7 bases removed from V and 7 bases from J, the gap between germline ends came to 10 bases. The CDR3 is CASTHMAGYTF. The CDR3 DNA sequence: TGTGCCAGCACCCACATGGCTGGCTACACCTTC.

This clone has a handful of counts. The chain joins TRBV6-5 to TRBJ2-2, with 11 bases aligning to TRBD2. The CDR3 runs to 15 residues. From germline, CDR1 is MNHEY and CDR2 SVGAGI. After removal of 10 bases from V and 5 bases from J, the junction contained 9 bases not matched to a gene. CDR3 protein: CAMTSGTMGTGELFF. DNA of the CDR3: TGTGCCATGACTAGCGGGACTATGGGGACCGGGGAGCTGTTTTTT.

This chain connects TRBV28 to TRBJ2-3; TRBD2 aligns across 15 bases. Germline trimming cut 10 bases from V and 3 bases from J; bases unmatched to any gene: 11. CDR1 and CDR2 (germline): MDHEN, SYDVKM. This CDR3 has 17 amino acids. DNA for the CDR3: TGTGCCACCCAAACGGGGGGACTAGCGGGAGGAACAGATACGCAGTATTTT. This translates into CATQTGGLAGGTDTQYF.

The V and J genes are TRBV11-2 and TRBJ2-3; 8 nucleotides line up with TRBD2. The CDR3 length is 14 residues. After removal of 7 bases from V and 6 bases from J, the junction contained 9 bases not matched to a gene. CDR1 SGHAT and CDR2 FQNNGV come from the germline V gene. The CDR3 loop reads CASIDGRAPDTQYF. DNA for the CDR3: TGTGCCAGCATCGACGGGAGGGCCCCCGATACGCAGTATTTT.

This clone was counted a few times. In nucleotides, the CDR3 is TGTGCCAGCAGCCGACAGGGGACTGAAGCTTTCTTT. It encodes CASSRQGTEAFF. The V and J genes are TRBV6-5 and TRBJ1-1; 8 bases align to TRBD1. Per germline, CDR1 MNHEY and CDR2 SVGAGI. Trimming removed 6 bases from V and 5 bases from J; junction bases left unmatched: 2. The CDR3 has 12 amino acids.

The chain carries TRBV18 and TRBJ2-5, with D possibly matching TRBD1 (5 bases). CDR1 is KGHSH, CDR2 LQKENI, per germline. V lost 4 bases, J lost 3 bases, and 12 bases lay in between. The CDR3 contains 14 residues. In nucleotides, the CDR3 is TGTGCCAGCTCACACTGGGGCGGTGAAGAGACCCAGTACTTC. It is translated as CASSHWGGEETQYF. Full variable domain (missing parts from reference TRBV18 and TRBJ2-5): NAGVMQNPRHLVRRRGQEARLRCSPMKGHSHVYWYRQLPEEGLKFMVYLQKENIIDESGMPKERFSAEFPKEGPSILRIQQVVRGDSAAYFCASSHWGGEETQYFGPGTRLLVL.

The V gene is TRBV27, the J gene TRBJ1-2, with D unresolved. Germline V CDR1 and CDR2: MNHEY, SMNVEV (reference sequence). The V gene lost 4 bases and the J gene lost 0 bases, with 9 bases spanning the gap. This CDR3 is built from 14 residues. CDR3 region: CASSSRIANYGYTF. CDR3 DNA sequence: TGTGCCAGCAGTTCCAGGATCGCTAACTATGGCTACACCTTC.

This sequence joins TRBV18 and TRBJ2-2; TRBD2 agrees at 9 bases. Germline V CDR1 and CDR2: KGHSH, LQKENI. Unmatched junction bases numbered 7, after V lost 3 bases and J lost 5 bases. The CDR3 is 16 amino acids. The CDR3 spells CASSPLAGSGTGELFF. The CDR3 DNA reads TGTGCCAGCTCACCCCTAGCGGGGTCAGGAACCGGGGAGCTGTTTTTT.

In this sample, this clone turned up once. The chain uses TRBV6-2 or TRBV6-3 and TRBJ1-2; D may be TRBD1 (5 bases). Germline V gene sequence: CDR1 MNHEY, CDR2 SVGEGT. The CDR3 totals 13 residues. V lost 5 bases and J 7 bases, leaving 14 bases between the germline ends. In DNA, the CDR3 is TGTGCCAGCAGTAAGGGACTGCCGGCTGGCTACACCTTC. Protein sequence: CASSKGLPAGYTF.

The chain joins TRBV2 to TRBJ1-1; weak D call: TRBD1 (5 bases). The germline gives CDR1 SNHLY, CDR2 FYNNEI. V gave up 5 bases and J gave up 11 bases, with 18 bases separating them. This CDR3 is 13 amino acids long. CDR3 sequence reads: CASSYEEQVGAFF. Here the CDR3 DNA reads TGTGCCAGCAGTTATGAAGAACAGGTTGGGGCTTTCTTT.

The chain joins TRBV20-1 to TRBJ1-5; D unresolved. This CDR3 is 13 amino acids long. Germline assignment: CDR1 DFQATT and CDR2 SNEGSKA (reference sequence). Deletions cut 6 bases from V and 0 bases from J, with 9 bases between. CDR3 in amino acids: CSASDNSNQPQHF. The CDR3 bases are TGCAGTGCGAGTGACAATAGCAATCAGCCCCAGCATTTT.

The sample holds one count of this clone. The chain carries TRBV7-2 and TRBJ2-1; maybe TRBD1 (6 bases). Germline V gene data show CDR1 as SGHTA and CDR2 as FQGNSA. The CDR3 consists of 14 residues. Trimming took off 2 bases at V and 8 bases at J, with 13 bases between the two ends. In nucleotides, the CDR3 is TGTGCCAGCAGCTTACTGGGGGCGGGCGATGAGCAGTTCTTC. This codes for CASSLLGAGDEQFF.

The rearrangement links TRBV7-2 to TRBJ2-4, with D perhaps matching TRBD1 (6 bases). Germline lookup yields CDR1 SGHTA and CDR2 FQGNSA. The CDR3 is 14 residues long. Trimming stripped 4 bases from V and 4 bases from J, with 11 bases between. Written as DNA, the CDR3 is TGTGCCAGCAGCTCTGCAGGACAGAAAAACATTCAGTACTTC. Its protein is CASSSAGQKNIQYF.

The chain has TRBV28 and TRBJ1-2; 12 bases match TRBD1. This CDR3 has 14 residues. V was pared by 3 bases and J by 8 bases, with 4 bases of the junction left unmatched. Germline CDR1 and CDR2: MDHEN and SYDVKM. CDR3 sequence: CASSFGTGGYGYTF. CDR3 in DNA: TGTGCCAGCAGTTTCGGGACAGGGGGCTACGGCTACACCTTC.

The chain couples TRBV6-6 to TRBJ1-5; D gene uncertain. V gave up 7 bases and J gave up 4 bases, with 14 bases separating them. This CDR3 spans 14 amino acids. Germline V CDR1 and CDR2: MNHNY, SVGAGI (reference sequence). CDR3 loop: CASTLAGANQPQHF. The CDR3 DNA follows: TGTGCCAGCACTCTGGCCGGAGCTAATCAGCCCCAGCATTTT.

V is TRBV6-6 and J is TRBJ1-5; D possibly corresponds to TRBD1 (5 bases). Germline V gene lookup returns CDR1 MNHNY and CDR2 SVGAGI (reference sequence). Trimming took 2 bases from V and 4 from J, leaving 15 bases between them. The CDR3 totals 16 residues. The DNA of the CDR3 is TGTGCCAGCAGTTACGTAGAGCAGGGCCTAAATCAGCCCCAGCATTTT. Translated: CASSYVEQGLNQPQHF.